Listed below are T cell receptor beta chains from one sample, sequenced in a study of blood T cells in healthy people across ages. TCRdb reanalysed the 5' RACE reads using MiXCR and keeps one entry per CDR3 protein. The sample has some 760,000 distinct CDR3 sequences, just under 25% seen once. These data were also reused for a study on T cells of mothers and their children.

Sequenced: blood. The receptor set was obtained from a boy younger than 18 in good health. CDR3s include the opening cysteine and the closing phenylalanine or tryptophan. Fields, in order: D gene, V gene, clone size, CDR3 length, J gene, CDR3 protein. A D gene is named only where the DNA matches it firmly. Some rows have no size entry. The others give once, few or many, or a class for an expanded clone.

-	TRBV23-1	-	13	TRBJ1-5	CASFAGALQPQHF
-	TRBV6-6	-	14	TRBJ1-6	CASSLREENSPLHF
TRBD2	TRBV7-9	few	13	TRBJ2-5	CASSLTSLETQYF
-	TRBV6-1	few	15	TRBJ2-5	CASSETRAQWETQYF
TRBD1	TRBV7-2	-	13	-	CASSPGQGSEQYF
TRBD2	TRBV7-2	few	17	TRBJ2-1	CASSLQLTSGGYNEQFF
-	TRBV4-1	-	15	TRBJ2-3	CASSHYARNTDTQYF
-	TRBV15	-	17	TRBJ2-7	CATSRSPSGQAPYEQYF
-	TRBV4-1	-	16	TRBJ1-1	CASSSLPGTSNTEAFF
-	TRBV7-2	-	12	TRBJ1-2	CASSFFGNSYTF
TRBD2	TRBV3-1	few	15	TRBJ2-7	CASSQGSGRVYEQYF
-	TRBV29-1	-	13	TRBJ2-7	CSVETGRDYEQYF
TRBD2	TRBV28	-	16	TRBJ2-4	CASSSWTSGDKNIQYF
-	TRBV18	-	14	TRBJ2-7	CASSRTVSSYEQYF
-	TRBV6-2/TRBV6-3	-	11	TRBJ2-7	CASSYPYEQYF
-	TRBV29-1	few	12	TRBJ2-5	CSAYGLQETQYF
TRBD1	TRBV14	-	16	TRBJ2-5	CASSQGTGAYQETQYF
TRBD2	TRBV7-2	few	16	TRBJ2-7	CASSFALAGSPYEQYF
TRBD1	TRBV20-1	-	13	TRBJ1-2	CSAPQGGRYGYTF
-	TRBV5-1	-	14	TRBJ2-1	CASSLSGTGNEQFF
-	TRBV4-3	-	14	TRBJ1-1	CASSQDKTGIEAFF
-	TRBV29-1	many	13	TRBJ2-7	CSVEAPGHREQYF
TRBD1	TRBV20-1	-	16	TRBJ2-6	CSASGTASSGANVLTF
-	TRBV2	few	16	TRBJ2-5	CASSVIARVGGETQYF
-	TRBV12-3/TRBV12-4	few	18	TRBJ1-2	CASSLESRLPVHPSGYTF